These 25 T cell receptor beta chains were all obtained from the same sample, sequenced in a study of cytomegalovirus exposure and HLA in healthy donors (dated by TCRdb to about 2017). Receptors were amplified or captured by the immunoSEQ multiplex PCR assay. For the multiplex PCR, a mixture combining 60 forward primers for TCR Vbeta segments and 13 reverse primers for TCR Jbeta segments was used. What TCRdb holds here is the immuneACCESS table cut down to in-frame rearrangements. Part of the clones is not present; checked against another copy, under half of the missing clones reflect an unresolved V gene, and the others are unexplained. The sample records some 150,000 clones, over 70% of which are singletons. The ten largest account for roughly 6.3% of the sample. The material sequenced was PBMCs. These TCRs come from a woman between 40 and 50 years old in good health and CMV-seropositive.

V usage is TRBV5-4 and J usage is TRBJ2-5, with D perhaps TRBD1 (6 bases). Trimming took off 2 bases at V and 2 bases at J, with 13 bases between the two ends. This CDR3 spans 15 amino acids. Germline CDR1 is SGHNT and CDR2 is YYREEE (reference sequence). The CDR3: CASSFRQGYQETQYF. DNA for the CDR3: TGTGCCAGCAGCTTCCGGCAGGGGTATCAAGAGACCCAGTACTTC.

The V gene is TRBV27, the J gene TRBJ1-1; a possible D gene is TRBD1 (5 bases). The CDR3 sequence is 14 residues long. V lost 5 bases and J lost 1, with 11 bases in between. The V gene's germline CDR1 is MNHEY and CDR2 SMNVEV (reference sequence). CDR3 DNA: TGTGCCAGCAGTGCGACAGACCAGAACACTGAAGCTTTCTTT. This gives the protein CASSATDQNTEAFF.

The V gene is TRBV7-2, the J gene TRBJ1-1; 12 nucleotides match TRBD1. The trim removed 5 bases at V and 9 bases at J, leaving 16 bases unmatched. This CDR3 has 17 residues. Looked up from germline, CDR1 is SGHTA and CDR2 is FQGNSA. CDR3 sequence reads: CASSVTGTGGHPSKAFF. The CDR3 DNA follows: TGTGCCAGCAGCGTGACCGGGACAGGGGGCCATCCGTCTAAAGCTTTCTTT. The entire variable domain, with the rest obtained from reference TRBV7-2 and TRBJ1-1, is as follows: GAGVSQSPSNKVTEKGKDVELRCDPISGHTALYWYRQSLGQGLEFLIYFQGNSAPDKSGLPSDRFSAERTGGSVSTLTIQRTQQEDSAVYLCASSVTGTGGHPSKAFFGQGTRLTVV.

CDR3 nucleotides: TGTGCTAGTGGACTAGAGGCAGGGGGCGAGCAGTACTTC. Translation: CASGLEAGGEQYF. This chain joins TRBV12-5 and TRBJ2-7; 7 nucleotides match TRBD1. Germline CDR1 LGHNT, CDR2 FRNRAP. The junction had 8 bases not matched to a gene; V was cut back by 6 bases and J by 6 bases. This CDR3 comprises 13 residues.

The chain employs TRBV9 and TRBJ1-3; the match to TRBD1 covers 12 bases. Unmatched junction bases numbered 5, after V lost 6 bases and J lost 4 bases. Germline V gene lookup returns CDR1 SGDLS and CDR2 YYNGEE. The CDR3 length is 15 residues. CDR3 in DNA: TGTGCCAGCAATCCGGGACAGGGGGCAGGAAACACCATATATTTT. It encodes CASNPGQGAGNTIYF.

The chain is built from TRBV28 and TRBJ2-3, with TRBD1 matching over 8 bases. In germline, CDR1 is MDHEN, CDR2 SYDVKM. The junction had 10 bases not matched to a gene; V was cut back by 8 bases and J by 0 bases. This CDR3 has 16 amino acids. The CDR3 here is CASSTGQGLSTDTQYF. CDR3 bases: TGTGCCAGCTCTACCGGACAGGGCCTGAGCACAGATACGCAGTATTTT. The variable domain in full, completed from reference TRBV28 and TRBJ2-3, reads DVKVTQSSRYLVKRTGEKVFLECVQDMDHENMFWYRQDPGLGLRLIYFSYDVKMKEKGDIPEGYSVSREKKERFSLILESASTNQTSMYLCASSTGQGLSTDTQYFGPGTRLTVL.

V is TRBV6-5 and J is TRBJ2-1; 9 bases align to TRBD1. Germline CDR1 is MNHEY and CDR2 is SVGAGI. V shed 4 bases, J shed 4 bases, and the junction held 5 bases outside the gene matches. The CDR3 contains 15 residues. CDR3 amino acids: CASSLVQGAYNEQFF. The CDR3 DNA reads TGTGCCAGCAGTTTGGTACAGGGGGCGTACAATGAGCAGTTCTTC.

The chain has TRBV28 and TRBJ2-5, with TRBD2 identical over 11 bases. The CDR3 is 15 residues long. Germline V gene data show CDR1 as MDHEN and CDR2 as SYDVKM. V lost 6 bases, J lost 6 bases, and 9 bases stayed unmatched. CDR3 nucleotides: TGTGCCAGCAGGCTTAGCGGGGGGGCCAAGAAGACCCAGTACTTC. Its translation is CASRLSGGAKKTQYF. Full variable domain (remainder filled in from reference TRBV28 and TRBJ2-5): DVKVTQSSRYLVKRTGEKVFLECVQDMDHENMFWYRQDPGLGLRLIYFSYDVKMKEKGDIPEGYSVSREKKERFSLILESASTNQTSMYLCASRLSGGAKKTQYFGPGTRLLVL.

The chain carries TRBV7-9 and TRBJ1-4; no definite D call. Germline CDR1 is SEHNR and CDR2 is FQNEAQ (reference sequence). V lost 2 bases and J lost 7, with 8 bases in between. The CDR3 contains 13 residues. As DNA, the CDR3 is TGTGCCAGCAGCTTATGGCCTGGTGAAAAACTGTTTTTT. This gives the protein CASSLWPGEKLFF. Filled out from reference TRBV7-9 and TRBJ1-4, the complete variable domain reads DTGVSQNPRHKITKRGQNVTFRCDPISEHNRLYWYRQTLGQGPEFLTYFQNEAQLEKSRLLSDRFSAERPKGSFSTLEIQRTEQGDSAMYLCASSLWPGEKLFFGSGTQLSVL.

The chain is built from TRBV9 and TRBJ2-3, with D perhaps matching TRBD2 (6 bases). This CDR3 spans 15 amino acids. Germline assignment: CDR1 SGDLS and CDR2 YYNGEE. V was shortened by 2 bases and J by 1 base, with 11 bases between the two germline ends. The CDR3 DNA follows: TGTGCCAGCAGCGTCCGGGGGTTTCGCACAGATACGCAGTATTTT. Protein product: CASSVRGFRTDTQYF.

This chain uses TRBV7-9 with TRBJ2-7; TRBD2 is a possible D gene (5 bases). This CDR3 is 15 amino acids long. Deletions cut 5 bases from V and 2 bases from J, with 16 bases between. CDR1 and CDR2 from the germline V gene are SEHNR and FQNEAQ (reference sequence). The CDR3 nucleotides are TGTGCCAGCAGCCACCGAGGGCTCCCACCCTACGAGCAGTACTTC. Translated: CASSHRGLPPYEQYF.

Only a few counts were recorded for this clone. The gene calls are TRBV2 and TRBJ2-7; D perhaps matches TRBD1 (6 bases). The CDR3 is made up of 13 amino acids. Deletions cut 7 bases from V and 4 bases from J, with 14 bases between. Germline V lookup: CDR1 SNHLY, CDR2 FYNNEI. In nucleotides, the CDR3 is TGTGCCAGCAACCTACTGGACAGTTACGAGCAGTACTTC. This codes for CASNLLDSYEQYF.

The chain links TRBV18 to TRBJ2-1; a possible D gene is TRBD1 (5 bases). CDR3 size: 15 residues. V was clipped by 2 bases and J by 4 bases, with 12 bases between them. Germline loops: CDR1 KGHSH, CDR2 LQKENI. The CDR3 DNA is TGTGCCAGCTCACCAACGCAGGGTCGGTACAATGAGCAGTTCTTC. This translates into CASSPTQGRYNEQFF.

This clone was recorded many times. The rearrangement joins TRBV6-1 to TRBJ2-7; D not certain. Germline CDR1 MNHNS, CDR2 SASEGT. Trimming left V 3 bases short and J 6 bases short, with 12 bases between. The CDR3 is made up of 13 amino acids. The CDR3: CASSDPPSLEQYF. CDR3 DNA sequence: TGTGCCAGCAGTGATCCCCCCTCCCTCGAGCAGTACTTC.

The rearrangement uses TRBV7-2 and TRBJ2-3; TRBD2 might be the D (7 bases). Trimming left V 4 bases short and J 8 bases short, with 13 bases between. The CDR3 consists of 13 residues. Per germline, CDR1 SGHTA and CDR2 FQGNSA. The CDR3 reads CASSWGGPVTQYF. For the CDR3, the DNA is TGTGCCAGCAGCTGGGGGGGGCCCGTTACGCAGTATTTT.

The chain couples TRBV5-4 to TRBJ2-3; 9 nucleotides line up with TRBD2. Germline lookup yields CDR1 SGHNT and CDR2 YYREEE (reference sequence). The CDR3 has 16 residues. With 0 bases clipped from V and 5 bases from J, the junction kept 7 bases outside the gene matches. The CDR3 region has the DNA TGTGCCAGCAGCTTGGGGGGCGGGGGGGCCGTAGATACGCAGTATTTT. Amino acid sequence: CASSLGGGGAVDTQYF.

This chain connects TRBV5-4 to TRBJ1-1, with a possible D match to TRBD1 (6 bases). V lost 2 bases and J 8 bases, leaving 16 bases between the germline ends. There are 14 residues in the CDR3. Looked up from germline, CDR1 is SGHNT and CDR2 is YYREEE (reference sequence). CDR3 loop: CASSFTQGGGEAFF. CDR3 bases: TGTGCCAGCAGCTTTACACAGGGCGGCGGCGAAGCTTTCTTT. Supplemented by reference TRBV5-4 and TRBJ1-1, the full variable domain reads ETGVTQSPTHLIKTRGQQVTLRCSSQSGHNTVSWYQQALGQGPQFIFQYYREEENGRGNFPPRFSGLQFPNYSSELNVNALELDDSALYLCASSFTQGGGEAFFGQGTRLTVV.

This rearrangement joins TRBV5-4 to TRBJ2-3; 7 bases map to TRBD1. V lost 3 bases to trimming and J lost 4 bases; unmatched junction nucleotides: 5. The CDR3 sequence is 14 residues long. Germline V CDR1 and CDR2: SGHNT, YYREEE (reference sequence). In DNA form, the CDR3 reads TGTGCCAGCAGCTCGCCGACAGGGTCAGATACGCAGTATTTT. This sequence encodes CASSSPTGSDTQYF.

The J gene is TRBJ1-2, the V gene TRBV5-4; no definite D call. V lost 0 bases to trimming and J lost 4 bases, with 10 bases between them. CDR3 size: 14 residues. The germline V gene has CDR1 SGHNT and CDR2 YYREEE (reference sequence). This chain's CDR3 is CASSLAGEGYGYTF. In DNA form, the CDR3 reads TGTGCCAGCAGCTTGGCCGGGGAGGGCTATGGCTACACCTTC.

This clone was detected only a few times. The J gene is TRBJ2-1, the V gene TRBV13, with TRBD2 matching 8 bases. The CDR3 length is 13 residues. Germline assignment: CDR1 PRHDT and CDR2 FYEKMQ (reference sequence). Unmatched junction bases numbered 5, after V lost 1 base and J lost 12 bases. CDR3 bases: TGTGCCAGCAGCTTAGCGGGGGGGTTGGGGCAGTTCTTC. Translation: CASSLAGGLGQFF.

This clone was recorded once. The chain links TRBV2 to TRBJ2-1; possible D gene TRBD1, 5 bases. The germline V gene encodes CDR1 SNHLY and CDR2 FYNNEI. V shed 8 bases and J shed 7 bases, with 18 bases lying between them. The CDR3 is 14 residues long. This CDR3 is CASGNRLRLNEQFF. In nucleotides, the CDR3 is TGTGCCAGCGGGAACAGGCTGCGTTTGAATGAGCAGTTCTTC.

This clone was seen more than once but under ten times. The chain uses TRBV5-6 and TRBJ2-1; D gene uncertain. V lost 4 bases, J lost 7 bases, and 12 bases lay in between. Germline loops: CDR1 SGHDT, CDR2 YYEEEE. This CDR3 is built from 13 residues. The CDR3 spells CASSLARRNEQFF. DNA for the CDR3: TGTGCCAGCAGCCTGGCGAGGCGGAATGAGCAGTTCTTC.

Only one count was recorded for this clone. V usage is TRBV5-6 and J usage is TRBJ2-2, with D unclear. The CDR3 loop spans 16 amino acids. With 4 bases removed from V and 2 bases from J, the gap between germline ends came to 15 bases. Germline values: CDR1 SGHDT, CDR2 YYEEEE. CDR3 residues: CASSPATTGNTGELFF. CDR3 in DNA: TGTGCCAGCAGCCCCGCAACTACCGGTAACACCGGGGAGCTGTTTTTT.

The rearrangement joins TRBV28 to TRBJ1-5; D remains ambiguous. The CDR3 consists of 15 residues. The V end was cut by 8 bases, the J end by 10 bases, with 24 bases between. Germline V gene lookup returns CDR1 MDHEN and CDR2 SYDVKM. CDR3 DNA sequence: TGTGCCAGCGGAGCCGGGAGAGGCCGAATATTTCCCCAGCATTTT. It translates to CASGAGRGRIFPQHF.

This chain uses TRBV2 with TRBJ2-2; D may be TRBD1 (5 bases). This CDR3 has 13 residues. The germline gives CDR1 SNHLY, CDR2 FYNNEI. The V gene lost 7 bases and the J gene lost 5 bases, with 11 bases spanning the gap. The CDR3 loop reads CASKARETGELFF. The CDR3, as DNA: TGTGCCAGCAAGGCCAGGGAAACCGGGGAGCTGTTTTTT. Full variable domain (remainder filled in from reference TRBV2 and TRBJ2-2): EPEVTQTPSHQVTQMGQEVILRCVPISNHLYFYWYRQILGQKVEFLVSFYNNEISEKSEIFDDQFSVERPDGSNFTLKIRSTKLEDSAMYFCASKARETGELFFGEGSRLTVL.